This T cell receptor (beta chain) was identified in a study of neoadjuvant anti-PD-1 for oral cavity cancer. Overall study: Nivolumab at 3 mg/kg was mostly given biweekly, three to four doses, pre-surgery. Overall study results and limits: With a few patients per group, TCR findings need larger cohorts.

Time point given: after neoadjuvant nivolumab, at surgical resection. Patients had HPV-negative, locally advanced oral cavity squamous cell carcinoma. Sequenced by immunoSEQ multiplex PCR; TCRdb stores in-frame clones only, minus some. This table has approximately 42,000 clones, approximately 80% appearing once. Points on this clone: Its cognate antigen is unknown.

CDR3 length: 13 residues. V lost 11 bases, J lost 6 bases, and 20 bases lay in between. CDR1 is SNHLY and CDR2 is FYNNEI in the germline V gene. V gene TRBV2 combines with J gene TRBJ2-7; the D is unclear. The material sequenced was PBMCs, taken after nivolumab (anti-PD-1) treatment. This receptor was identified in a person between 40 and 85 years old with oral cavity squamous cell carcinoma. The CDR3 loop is CAHTTRSNFEQYF. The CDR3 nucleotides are TGTGCCCATACTACCCGCTCGAACTTCGAGCAGTACTTC.